This entry lists 12 T cell receptor beta chains sequenced from one sample in a study of OX40 agonist ivuxolimab in advanced cancers. Generated by immunoSEQ multiplex PCR, the TCRdb table keeps only in-frame clones and is missing some. The sample yields roughly 80,000 clones, about 90% seen once. Sequencing was performed on CD4+ or CD8+ T cells sorted from blood, taken in a trial of the OX40 agonist ivuxolimab. All receptors derive from an adult with an advanced solid tumor such as melanoma, head and neck, liver or kidney cancer.

This clone was seen more than once but under ten times. The chain recombines TRBV19 with TRBJ2-7; D is unclear. In germline, CDR1 is LNHDA, CDR2 SQIVND (reference sequence). This CDR3 is 15 amino acids long. The germline V and J ends were trimmed by 2 bases and 5 bases, with 16 bases remaining between them. The CDR3 sequence: CASSIRHQAGHEQYF. For the CDR3, the DNA is TGTGCCAGTAGTATAAGACACCAGGCCGGCCACGAGCAGTACTTC.

The chain recombines TRBV5-1 with TRBJ2-7, with 7 bases fitting TRBD2. Trimming cost V 1 base and J 2 bases; bases outside gene matches: 9. The CDR3 is 16 amino acids. Per germline, CDR1 SGHRS and CDR2 YFSETQ. CDR3 residues: CASSLFPSGDTYEQYF. The CDR3 bases are TGCGCCAGCAGCTTGTTCCCCAGCGGGGATACCTACGAGCAGTACTTC.

This clone showed up just once. The chain links TRBV19 to TRBJ1-1; no clear D gene. The CDR3 covers 15 residues. The ends were cut back, 7 bases at V and 1 base at J, with 16 bases in the middle. Germline V lookup: CDR1 LNHDA, CDR2 SQIVND (reference sequence). The CDR3 region is CASIGGRATNTEAFF. The CDR3 DNA sequence: TGTGCCAGTATAGGAGGCCGGGCCACGAACACTGAAGCTTTCTTT.

The chain joins TRBV5-1 to TRBJ1-6; 7 bases fit TRBD1. Germline V gene lookup returns CDR1 SGHRS and CDR2 YFSETQ. The length of the CDR3 is 14 residues. V was clipped by 4 bases and J by 5 bases; unmatched bases: 3. DNA of the CDR3: TGCGCCAGCAGCATTGGACAGGATAATTCACCCCTCCACTTT. Translating it yields CASSIGQDNSPLHF.

The chain uses TRBV5-4 and TRBJ2-2; D is perhaps TRBD1 (5 bases). This CDR3 contains 17 residues. Germline V lookup: CDR1 SGHNT, CDR2 YYREEE (reference sequence). The V gene lost 0 bases and the J gene lost 4 bases, with 16 bases spanning the gap. The CDR3 reads CASSLAAGKSGTGELFF. DNA of the CDR3: TGTGCCAGCAGCTTGGCGGCAGGGAAGTCCGGCACCGGGGAGCTGTTTTTT.

The chain is built from TRBV18 and TRBJ2-1; D is perhaps TRBD2 (6 bases). The germline CDR1 and CDR2 sequences are KGHSH and LQKENI. V was shortened by 3 bases and J by 5 bases, with 14 bases between the two germline ends. This CDR3 is 15 amino acids long. DNA for the CDR3: TGTGCCAGCTCACCCCAGTGGGGGGTAAACAATGAGCAGTTCTTC. Translation gives CASSPQWGVNNEQFF.

For the CDR3, the DNA is TGTGCCAGCAGTGAATTGACAGAAACCCGAAACACCATATATTTT. This encodes CASSELTETRNTIYF. V and J are TRBV2 and TRBJ1-3, with TRBD1 as a possible D gene (5 bases). Germline assignment: CDR1 SNHLY and CDR2 FYNNEI. V lost 2 bases to trimming and J lost 5 bases, with 13 bases between them. CDR3 size: 15 residues.

The chain recombines TRBV19 with TRBJ1-1; 9 bases agree with TRBD1. CDR1 and CDR2 (germline): LNHDA, SQIVND (reference sequence). Trimming removed 2 bases from V and 4 bases from J; junction bases left unmatched: 8. This CDR3 spans 16 amino acids. CDR3 coding DNA: TGTGCCAGTAGTATATCCCCACAGGGGGCGCGCACTGAAGCTTTCTTT. Protein sequence: CASSISPQGARTEAFF.

The chain links TRBV5-4 to TRBJ1-2, with D unresolved. The V end lost 4 bases, the J end lost 4 bases, and 11 bases lay between the germline ends. Germline loops: CDR1 SGHNT, CDR2 YYREEE (reference sequence). The CDR3 spans 13 residues. CDR3 sequence (DNA): TGTGCCAGCAGCAGCTTAAGTTCCTATGGCTACACCTTC. Translating it yields CASSSLSSYGYTF. Complete variable domain (other parts from reference TRBV5-4 and TRBJ1-2): ETGVTQSPTHLIKTRGQQVTLRCSSQSGHNTVSWYQQALGQGPQFIFQYYREEENGRGNFPPRFSGLQFPNYSSELNVNALELDDSALYLCASSSLSSYGYTFGSGTRLTVV.

This clone was counted once. V usage is TRBV11-2 and J usage is TRBJ1-1; D is uncertain. Germline-derived CDR1 and CDR2 are SGHAT and FQNNGV. This CDR3 has 14 amino acids. V lost 5 bases, J lost 1 base, and 11 bases lay in between. The CDR3 here is CASSRGPPNTEAFF. DNA for the CDR3: TGTGCCAGCAGCCGAGGTCCCCCGAACACTGAAGCTTTCTTT.

Regarding this clone: The germline gene is not matched at one end of the junction; a read error may be the cause. In nucleotides, the CDR3 is TGTGCTAGCAGCCCCGCAGGGACCAGCACTGAAGCTTTCTTT. The encoded protein is CASSPAGTSTEAFF. The chain recombines TRBV7-7 with TRBJ1-1; weak D call: TRBD1 (5 bases). The CDR3 is made up of 14 amino acids. Germline V gives CDR1 SSHAT, CDR2 FNYEAQ (reference sequence).

This chain joins TRBV7-6 and TRBJ2-7; weak D call: TRBD1 (6 bases). The CDR3 extends over 14 amino acids. V lost 6 bases and J 1 base, leaving 13 bases between the germline ends. The V gene's germline CDR1 is SGHVS and CDR2 FNYEAQ. Written as DNA, the CDR3 is TGTGCCAGCAGTTTTCGGGACACTTCCTACGAGCAGTACTTC. It translates to CASSFRDTSYEQYF.